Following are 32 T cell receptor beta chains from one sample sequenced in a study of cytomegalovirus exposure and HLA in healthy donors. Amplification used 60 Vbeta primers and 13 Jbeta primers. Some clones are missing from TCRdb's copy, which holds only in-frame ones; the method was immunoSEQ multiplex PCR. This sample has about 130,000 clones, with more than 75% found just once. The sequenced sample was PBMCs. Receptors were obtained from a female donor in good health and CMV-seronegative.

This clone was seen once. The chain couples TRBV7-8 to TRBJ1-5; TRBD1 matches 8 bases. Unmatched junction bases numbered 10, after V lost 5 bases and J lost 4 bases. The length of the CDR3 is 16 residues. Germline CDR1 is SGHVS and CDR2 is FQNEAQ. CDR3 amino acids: CASSLRDRLGNQPQHF. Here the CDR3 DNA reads TGTGCCAGCAGCCTTCGGGACAGGTTGGGGAATCAGCCCCAGCATTTT. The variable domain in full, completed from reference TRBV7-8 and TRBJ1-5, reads GAGVSQSPRYKVAKRGQDVALRCDPISGHVSLFWYQQALGQGPEFLTYFQNEAQLDKSGLPSDRFFAERPEGSVSTLKIQRTQQEDSAVYLCASSLRDRLGNQPQHFGDGTRLSIL.

CDR3 protein: CASSSAGQGREKLFF. The CDR3 coding sequence is TGTGCCAGCAGCTCCGCCGGACAGGGGAGGGAAAAACTGTTTTTT. The gene calls are TRBV7-9 and TRBJ1-4; 9 bases line up with TRBD1. CDR1 SEHNR and CDR2 FQNEAQ come from the germline V gene (reference sequence). CDR3 length equals 15 residues. V shed 4 bases and J 8 bases; nucleotides not matched to a gene: 8.

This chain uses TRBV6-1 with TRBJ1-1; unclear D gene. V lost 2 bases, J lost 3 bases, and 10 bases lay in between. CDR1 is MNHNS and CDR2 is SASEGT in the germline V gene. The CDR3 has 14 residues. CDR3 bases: TGTGCCAGCAGTGAATGGGGAGGGCACACTGAAGCTTTCTTT. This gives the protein CASSEWGGHTEAFF.

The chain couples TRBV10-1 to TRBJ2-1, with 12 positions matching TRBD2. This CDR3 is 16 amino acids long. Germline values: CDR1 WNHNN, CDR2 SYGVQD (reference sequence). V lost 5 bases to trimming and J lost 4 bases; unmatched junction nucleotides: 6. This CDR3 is CASSPRTSGTYNEQFF. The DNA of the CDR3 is TGCGCCAGCAGTCCTAGGACTAGCGGGACTTACAATGAGCAGTTCTTC.

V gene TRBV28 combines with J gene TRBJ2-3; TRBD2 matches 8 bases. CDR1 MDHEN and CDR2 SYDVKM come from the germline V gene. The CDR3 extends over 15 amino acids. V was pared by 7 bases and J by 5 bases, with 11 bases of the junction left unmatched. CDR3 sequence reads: CASTPFGLAQDTQYF. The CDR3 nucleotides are TGTGCCAGCACCCCATTCGGACTAGCCCAAGATACGCAGTATTTT.

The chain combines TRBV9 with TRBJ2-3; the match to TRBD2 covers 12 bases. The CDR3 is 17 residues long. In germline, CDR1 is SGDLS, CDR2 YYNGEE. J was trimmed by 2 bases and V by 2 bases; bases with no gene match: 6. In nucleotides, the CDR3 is TGTGCCAGCAGCGTCACCGGGACTAGCGGGTTCACAGATACGCAGTATTTT. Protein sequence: CASSVTGTSGFTDTQYF.

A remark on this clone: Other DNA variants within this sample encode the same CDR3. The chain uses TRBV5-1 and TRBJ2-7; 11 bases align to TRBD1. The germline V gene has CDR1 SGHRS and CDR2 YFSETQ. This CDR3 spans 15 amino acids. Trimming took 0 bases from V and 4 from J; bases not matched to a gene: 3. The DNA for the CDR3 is TGCGCCAGCAGCTTGGTGGGACAGGGGGTTTACGAGCAGTACTTC. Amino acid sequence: CASSLVGQGVYEQYF.

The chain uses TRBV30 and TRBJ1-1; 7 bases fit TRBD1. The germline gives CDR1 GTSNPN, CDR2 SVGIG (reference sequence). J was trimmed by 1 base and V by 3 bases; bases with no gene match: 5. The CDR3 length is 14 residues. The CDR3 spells CAWRWGQRNTEAFF. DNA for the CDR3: TGTGCCTGGAGATGGGGACAGAGGAACACTGAAGCTTTCTTT.

The CDR3 region is CASSFGTGGSYEQYF. CDR3 DNA sequence: TGTGCCAGCAGTTTCGGGACAGGGGGGTCCTACGAGCAGTACTTC. V and J are TRBV27 and TRBJ2-7; 11 nucleotides line up with TRBD1. CDR1 is MNHEY, CDR2 SMNVEV, per germline (reference sequence). The CDR3 has 15 residues. V was clipped by 3 bases and J by 1 base; unmatched bases: 2.

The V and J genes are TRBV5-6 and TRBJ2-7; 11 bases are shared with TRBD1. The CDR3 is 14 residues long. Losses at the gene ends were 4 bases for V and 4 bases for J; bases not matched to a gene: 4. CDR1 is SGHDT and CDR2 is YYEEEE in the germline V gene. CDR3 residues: CASSPGTGGYEQYF. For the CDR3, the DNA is TGTGCCAGCAGCCCTGGGACAGGGGGATACGAGCAGTACTTC.

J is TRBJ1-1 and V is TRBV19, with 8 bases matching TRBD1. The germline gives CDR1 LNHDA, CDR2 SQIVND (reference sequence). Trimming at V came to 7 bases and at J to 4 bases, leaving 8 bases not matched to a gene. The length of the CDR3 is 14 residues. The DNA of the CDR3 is TGTGCCAGTAAACCAGGGGGCGCGGGCACTGAAGCTTTCTTT. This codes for CASKPGGAGTEAFF.

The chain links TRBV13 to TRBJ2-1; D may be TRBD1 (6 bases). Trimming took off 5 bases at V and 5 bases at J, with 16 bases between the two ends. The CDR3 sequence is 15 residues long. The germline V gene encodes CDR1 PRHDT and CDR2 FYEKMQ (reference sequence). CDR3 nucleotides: TGTGCCAGCAGCCCCACCAGGGGTGAAGACAATGAGCAGTTCTTC. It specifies CASSPTRGEDNEQFF.

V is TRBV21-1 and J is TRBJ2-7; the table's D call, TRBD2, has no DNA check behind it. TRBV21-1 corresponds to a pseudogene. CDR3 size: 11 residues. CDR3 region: CASSKVDEQYF. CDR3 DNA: TGTGCCAGCAGCAAAGTAGACGAGCAGTACTTC.

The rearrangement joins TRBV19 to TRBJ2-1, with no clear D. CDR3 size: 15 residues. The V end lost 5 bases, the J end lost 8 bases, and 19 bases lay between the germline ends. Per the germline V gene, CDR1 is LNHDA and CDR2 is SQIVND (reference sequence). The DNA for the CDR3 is TGTGCCAGTAGTGGTTTGGAACTACCTTCGGATGAGCAGTTCTTC. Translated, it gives CASSGLELPSDEQFF.

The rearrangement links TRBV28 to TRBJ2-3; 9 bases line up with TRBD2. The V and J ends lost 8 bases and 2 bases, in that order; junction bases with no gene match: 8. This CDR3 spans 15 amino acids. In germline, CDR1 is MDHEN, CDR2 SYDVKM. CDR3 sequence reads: CASVGLAGNTDTQYF. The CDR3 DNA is TGTGCCAGCGTGGGGCTAGCGGGAAACACAGATACGCAGTATTTT.

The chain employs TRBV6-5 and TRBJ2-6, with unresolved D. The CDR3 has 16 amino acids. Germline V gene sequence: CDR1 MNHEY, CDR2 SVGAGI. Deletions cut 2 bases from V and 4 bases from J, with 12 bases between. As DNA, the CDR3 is TGTGCCAGCAGTTACGCCGCAGGTACGGGGGCCAACGTCCTGACTTTC. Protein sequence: CASSYAAGTGANVLTF.

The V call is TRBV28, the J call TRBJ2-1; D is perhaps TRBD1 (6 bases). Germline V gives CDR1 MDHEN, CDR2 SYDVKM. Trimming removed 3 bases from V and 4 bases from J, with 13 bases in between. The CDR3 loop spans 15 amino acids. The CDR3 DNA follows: TGTGCCAGCAGTTTGGGGGCGGTAGGTTACAATGAGCAGTTCTTC. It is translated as CASSLGAVGYNEQFF.

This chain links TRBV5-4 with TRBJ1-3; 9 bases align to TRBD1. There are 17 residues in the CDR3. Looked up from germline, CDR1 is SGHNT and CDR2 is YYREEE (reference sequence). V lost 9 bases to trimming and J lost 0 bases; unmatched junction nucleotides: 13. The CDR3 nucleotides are TGTGCCACCTTCAGACAGGGGACAGGGATCTCTGGAAACACCATATATTTT. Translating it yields CATFRQGTGISGNTIYF.

CDR3 sequence (DNA): TGTGCCAGCACCCCAGCGGGAGGGTACAATGAGCAGTTCTTC. Protein sequence: CASTPAGGYNEQFF. V and J are TRBV6-6 and TRBJ2-1; 10 bases fit TRBD2. The germline CDR1 and CDR2 sequences are MNHNY and SVGAGI (reference sequence). V lost 7 bases and J lost 4; bases outside the gene matches: 4. This CDR3 is 14 amino acids long.

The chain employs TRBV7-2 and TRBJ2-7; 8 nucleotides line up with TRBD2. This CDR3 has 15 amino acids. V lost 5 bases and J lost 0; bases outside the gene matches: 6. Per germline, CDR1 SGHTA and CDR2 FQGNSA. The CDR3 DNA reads TGTGCCAGCAGCCGGGGGGGAATCAACTCCTACGAGCAGTACTTC. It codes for CASSRGGINSYEQYF.

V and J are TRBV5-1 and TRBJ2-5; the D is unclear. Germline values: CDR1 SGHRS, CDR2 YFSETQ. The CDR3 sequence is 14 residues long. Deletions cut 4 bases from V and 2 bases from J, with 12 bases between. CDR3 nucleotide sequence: TGCGCCAGCAGCGAGGCTCAGATACAAGAGACCCAGTACTTC. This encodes CASSEAQIQETQYF.

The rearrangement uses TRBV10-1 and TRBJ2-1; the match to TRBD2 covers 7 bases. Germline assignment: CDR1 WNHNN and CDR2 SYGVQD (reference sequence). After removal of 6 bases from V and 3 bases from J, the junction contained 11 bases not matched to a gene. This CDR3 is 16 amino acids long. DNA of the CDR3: TGCGCCAGCAGCCCCCTCTCCAGCGGGAACTACAATGAGCAGTTCTTC. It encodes CASSPLSSGNYNEQFF.

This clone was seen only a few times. The CDR3 sequence: CSVKTSTGNTEAFF. In DNA, the CDR3 is TGCAGCGTAAAAACTTCGACAGGGAACACTGAAGCTTTCTTT. V and J are TRBV29-1 and TRBJ1-1; TRBD1 is a possible D gene (6 bases). Germline V gene lookup returns CDR1 SQVTM and CDR2 ANQGSEA. Trimming stripped 6 bases from V and 1 base from J, with 15 bases between. CDR3 length: 14 amino acids.

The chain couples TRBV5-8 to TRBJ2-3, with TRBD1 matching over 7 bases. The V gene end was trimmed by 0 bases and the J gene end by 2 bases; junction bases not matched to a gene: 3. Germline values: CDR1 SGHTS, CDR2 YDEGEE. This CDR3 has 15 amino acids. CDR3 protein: CASSLGDRSTDTQYF. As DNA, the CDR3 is TGTGCCAGCAGCTTGGGGGACAGATCCACAGATACGCAGTATTTT.

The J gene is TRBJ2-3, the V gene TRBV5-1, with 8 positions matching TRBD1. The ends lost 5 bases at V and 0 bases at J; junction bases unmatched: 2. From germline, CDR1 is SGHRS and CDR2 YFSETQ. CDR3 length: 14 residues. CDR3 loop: CASRTGDSTDTQYF. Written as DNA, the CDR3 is TGCGCCAGCAGGACAGGGGATAGCACAGATACGCAGTATTTT.

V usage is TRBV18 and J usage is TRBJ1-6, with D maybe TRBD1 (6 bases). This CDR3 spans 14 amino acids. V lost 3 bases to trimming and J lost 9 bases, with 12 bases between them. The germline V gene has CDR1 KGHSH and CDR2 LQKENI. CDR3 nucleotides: TGTGCCAGCTCACCGAGGCAGGGGAGTTCACCCCTCCACTTT. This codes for CASSPRQGSSPLHF.

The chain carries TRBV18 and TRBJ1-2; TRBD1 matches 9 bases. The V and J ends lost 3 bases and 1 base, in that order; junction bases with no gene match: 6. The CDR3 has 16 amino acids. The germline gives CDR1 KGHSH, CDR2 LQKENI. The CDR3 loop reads CASSPIPTGGNYGYTF. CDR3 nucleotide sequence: TGTGCCAGCTCACCGATACCGACAGGGGGTAACTATGGCTACACCTTC.

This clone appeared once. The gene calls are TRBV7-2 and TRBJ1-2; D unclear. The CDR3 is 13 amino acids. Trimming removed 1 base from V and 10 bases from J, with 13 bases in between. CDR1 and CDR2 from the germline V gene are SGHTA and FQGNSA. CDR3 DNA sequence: TGTGCCAGCAGCTTAGGGGGAGCAGGATCCTACACCTTC. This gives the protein CASSLGGAGSYTF.

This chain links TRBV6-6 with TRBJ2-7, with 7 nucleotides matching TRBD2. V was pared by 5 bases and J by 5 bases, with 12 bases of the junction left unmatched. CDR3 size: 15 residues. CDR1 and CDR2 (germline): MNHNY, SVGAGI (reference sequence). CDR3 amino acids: CASSPHFSGRDEQYF. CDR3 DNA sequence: TGTGCCAGCAGTCCGCACTTTAGCGGGCGGGACGAGCAGTACTTC.

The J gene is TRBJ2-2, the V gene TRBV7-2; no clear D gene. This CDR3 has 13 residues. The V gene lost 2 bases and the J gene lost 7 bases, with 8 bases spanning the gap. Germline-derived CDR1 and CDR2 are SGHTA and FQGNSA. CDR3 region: CASSLSEIGELFF. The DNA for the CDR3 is TGTGCCAGCAGCTTAAGTGAGATCGGGGAGCTGTTTTTT. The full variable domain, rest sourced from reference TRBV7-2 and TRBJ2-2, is GAGVSQSPSNKVTEKGKDVELRCDPISGHTALYWYRQSLGQGLEFLIYFQGNSAPDKSGLPSDRFSAERTGGSVSTLTIQRTQQEDSAVYLCASSLSEIGELFFGEGSRLTVL.

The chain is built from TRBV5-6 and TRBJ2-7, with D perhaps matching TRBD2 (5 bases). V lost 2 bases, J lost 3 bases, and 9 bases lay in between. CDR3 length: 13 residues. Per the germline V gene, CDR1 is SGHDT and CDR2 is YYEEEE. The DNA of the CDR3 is TGTGCCAGCAGCTTAGGAGGTATCTACGAGCAGTACTTC. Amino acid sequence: CASSLGGIYEQYF.

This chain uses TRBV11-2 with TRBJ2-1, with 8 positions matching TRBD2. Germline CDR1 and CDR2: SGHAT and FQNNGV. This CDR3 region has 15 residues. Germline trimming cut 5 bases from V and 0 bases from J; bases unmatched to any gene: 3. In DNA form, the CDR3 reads TGTGCCAGCAGCCGACTAGCGCGCTCCTACAATGAGCAGTTCTTC. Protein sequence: CASSRLARSYNEQFF.